The clone carrying this T cell receptor (beta chain) was seen once. The antigen remains unidentified. Different DNA sequences within this sample yield the same CDR3. The data were obtained in a study of shared clonotypes between healthy human individuals. In the study overall: Those who served as donors were two women and a few men between the ages of 18 and 49. Notes on the study in general: Non-shared clonotypes had lower generation probabilities than those shared by all four donors. Owing to a small donor count, the genetic and exposure-history diversity represented was limited.

Clones were sequenced by immunoSEQ multiplex PCR, and TCRdb holds only the in-frame ones, with some missing. The sample contains 2 million to 2.5 million clones, roughly 93% of which appear only once. The CDR3 has 16 residues. Germline V gene data show CDR1 as MNHEY and CDR2 as SVGAGI. The V gene end was trimmed by 6 bases and the J gene end by 0 bases; junction bases not matched to a gene: 6. The V and J genes are TRBV6-5 and TRBJ2-2; 8 bases map to TRBD1. This TCR derives from a man aged 18 to 30 in good health. Some clones in this sample may be carry-over from other donors' samples. The source material was naive CD4+ T cells from PBMCs. Subset reported: CD45RA+ positively selected. CDR3 nucleotides: TGTGCCAGCAGCTACCAGACAGGGGCGAACACCGGGGAGCTGTTTTTT. Encoded protein: CASSYQTGANTGELFF.